The 14 T cell receptor beta chains below come from one sample, sequenced in a study of beta chain features in type 1 diabetes. Since all of the isolated RNA was reverse transcribed, expressed TCRB transcripts were what got sequenced. Data came from immunoSEQ multiplex PCR; TCRdb stores just in-frame clones and leaves some out. The sample shows around 240,000 clones, around 9.6% of them seen only once. What was sequenced was naive CD4+ T cells from blood. These receptors were collected from a young woman in good health.

This clone turned up a few times. The chain is built from TRBV5-1 and TRBJ1-4; D perhaps matches TRBD1 (5 bases). Looked up from germline, CDR1 is SGHRS and CDR2 is YFSETQ. The ends were cut back, 1 base at V and 8 bases at J, with 12 bases in the middle. CDR3 length equals 14 residues. The CDR3 loop is CASSLMGRGEKLFF. CDR3 nucleotides: TGCGCCAGCAGCTTGATGGGGCGCGGCGAAAAACTGTTTTTT.

This clone has just a few counts. This sequence joins TRBV10-2 and TRBJ2-3; 10 bases line up with TRBD2. Losses at the gene ends were 0 bases for V and 5 bases for J; bases not matched to a gene: 5. The CDR3 totals 16 residues. The germline CDR1 and CDR2 sequences are WSHSY and SAAADI. CDR3 sequence reads: CASSESTRLAGDTQYF. The CDR3 DNA sequence: TGCGCCAGCAGTGAGTCGACGAGACTAGCGGGAGATACGCAGTATTTT.

The V gene is TRBV30, the J gene TRBJ1-1; the D is unclear. This CDR3 has 14 amino acids. V gave up 1 base and J gave up 1 base, with 10 bases separating them. Per germline, CDR1 GTSNPN and CDR2 SVGIG (reference sequence). The CDR3 loop is CAWSEANRNTEAFF. CDR3 in DNA: TGTGCCTGGAGTGAAGCTAACAGGAACACTGAAGCTTTCTTT.

In its sample, this clone was seen a few times. J is TRBJ1-5 and V is TRBV18; TRBD1 is a possible D gene (6 bases). Germline loops: CDR1 KGHSH, CDR2 LQKENI. This CDR3 comprises 18 residues. Trimming pared 4 bases from V and 4 bases from J, leaving 23 bases between. The CDR3: CASSLLPPEGTINQPQHF. CDR3 sequence (DNA): TGTGCCAGCTCACTGTTACCCCCAGAAGGGACAATAAATCAGCCCCAGCATTTT.

The V gene is TRBV6-1, the J gene TRBJ2-3; D may be TRBD1 (5 bases). Germline CDR1 reads MNHNS; CDR2 reads SASEGT. Trimming pared 2 bases from V and 8 bases from J, leaving 11 bases between. The CDR3 is 13 residues long. This chain's CDR3 is CASSELGAATQYF. CDR3 nucleotides: TGTGCCAGCAGTGAATTAGGGGCTGCTACGCAGTATTTT.

The V call is TRBV30, the J call TRBJ2-3; weak D call: TRBD1 (6 bases). The CDR3 covers 15 residues. Between the trimmed V and J ends, which lost 2 bases and 5 bases, there was a span of 17 bases. The germline V gene encodes CDR1 GTSNPN and CDR2 SVGIG (reference sequence). The CDR3 DNA reads TGTGCCTGGAGTAGGGCGACGGCCAGGGGAGATACGCAGTATTTT. As protein: CAWSRATARGDTQYF.

This rearrangement joins TRBV5-1 to TRBJ2-5; D unclear. Germline loops: CDR1 SGHRS, CDR2 YFSETQ. This CDR3 spans 15 amino acids. Trimming took off 1 base at V and 2 bases at J, with 12 bases between the two ends. Written as DNA, the CDR3 is TGCGCCAGCAGCTTGAGGAGCGCGTCACAAGAGACCCAGTACTTC. Amino acids: CASSLRSASQETQYF.

The genes are TRBV7-6 and TRBJ2-1, with 10 nucleotides matching TRBD2. The CDR3 is 17 residues long. Per germline, CDR1 SGHVS and CDR2 FNYEAQ. V shed 4 bases and J 3 bases; nucleotides not matched to a gene: 9. DNA for the CDR3: TGTGCCAGCAGCTCTCCCGGGACTAGCGACCTCTACAATGAGCAGTTCTTC. Residues: CASSSPGTSDLYNEQFF.

This clone was detected a few times. The chain combines TRBV30 with TRBJ2-6; 11 nucleotides match TRBD1. CDR3 length equals 19 residues. Germline V lookup: CDR1 GTSNPN, CDR2 SVGIG (reference sequence). V shed 2 bases, J shed 5 bases, and the junction held 14 bases outside the gene matches. The CDR3 here is CAWSFSGTGGSLRANVLTF. The CDR3 nucleotides read TGTGCCTGGAGTTTTTCCGGGACAGGGGGAAGTCTGCGGGCCAACGTCCTGACTTTC.

The chain is built from TRBV18 and TRBJ2-7; 13 nucleotides agree with TRBD2. Germline CDR1 and CDR2: KGHSH and LQKENI. This CDR3 contains 16 residues. J was trimmed by 6 bases and V by 1 base; bases with no gene match: 6. The chain's CDR3 is CASSPRTSGSVVEQYF. Written as DNA, the CDR3 is TGTGCCAGCTCACCACGGACTAGCGGGAGCGTGGTCGAGCAGTACTTC.

This clone was seen a few times. V usage is TRBV19 and J usage is TRBJ2-3; TRBD1 matches at 9 bases. Trimming at V came to 9 bases and at J to 3 bases, leaving 4 bases not matched to a gene. Per the germline V gene, CDR1 is LNHDA and CDR2 is SQIVND (reference sequence). The CDR3 spans 13 residues. The CDR3 protein is CASIDRGTDTQYF. In nucleotides, the CDR3 is TGTGCCAGCATTGACAGGGGGACAGATACGCAGTATTTT.

Note on this clone: Compared with germline, one end of the junction differs, possibly owing to a read error. This chain joins TRBV2 and TRBJ1-6, with D possibly being TRBD1 (6 bases). Looked up from germline, CDR1 is SNHLY and CDR2 is FYNNEI. The CDR3 consists of 15 residues. CDR3: CASRTVRQDNSPPHF. The CDR3 coding sequence is TGTGCCAGCAGGACGGTCAGACAGGATAATTCACCCCCCCACTTT.

This chain connects TRBV4-2 to TRBJ2-5; a possible D gene is TRBD2 (5 bases). Trimming pared 1 base from V and 3 bases from J, leaving 12 bases between. CDR1 is LGHNA and CDR2 is YNFKEQ in the germline V gene. CDR3 length: 15 amino acids. The CDR3 DNA reads as TGTGCCAGCAGCCAAGGGACGTTCGGGGAAGAGACCCAGTACTTC. Translating gives CASSQGTFGEETQYF.

This clone was observed a few times. This chain links TRBV7-6 with TRBJ2-5; 9 bases align to TRBD2. The CDR3 has 17 amino acids. V lost 5 bases and J lost 5; bases outside the gene matches: 15. Per germline, CDR1 SGHVS and CDR2 FNYEAQ. CDR3 DNA: TGTGCCAGCAGCCCCGTTCGCGGGGCTAGCGGGGCGGAGACCCAGTACTTC. Translating it yields CASSPVRGASGAETQYF.